This is a list of T cell receptor beta chains from one sample in a study of Ad26.COV2.S vaccination and SARS-CoV-2 variants. TCRdb keeps only in-frame clones here, not all; method: immunoSEQ multiplex PCR. The profile covers about 410,000 clones, with over 80% appearing a single time and less than 2% taken by the ten largest. This sample comprised peripheral blood, obtained in a trial of Ad26.COV2.S vaccine versus placebo. These receptors originate from a person between 18 and 60 years old who received the Ad26.COV2.S COVID-19 vaccine or a placebo. CDR3s include the opening cysteine and the closing phenylalanine or tryptophan. A D gene is named only where the DNA matches it firmly. Clone sizes are given selectively: once, few, many, or a class where the clone is expanded.

V	J	size	length	D	CDR3	DNA
TRBV10-3	TRBJ2-7	NA	16	NA	CAISGVGGGESYEQYF	TGTGCCATCAGTGGCGTGGGGGGAGGTGAAAGCTACGAGCAGTACTTC
TRBV27	TRBJ1-5	NA	13	NA	CASSWDSNQPQHF	TGTGCCAGCAGTTGGGACAGCAATCAGCCCCAGCATTTT
TRBV5-1	TRBJ1-3	NA	15	NA	CASSPTVSSGNTIYF	TGCGCCAGCAGCCCCACAGTGAGCTCTGGAAACACCATATATTTT
TRBV11-2	TRBJ2-2	once	14	NA	CASSLTQVTGELFF	TGTGCCAGCAGCTTAACACAAGTCACCGGGGAGCTGTTTTTT
TRBV7-2	TRBJ1-1	NA	15	TRBD1	CASSLSQGVNTEAFF	TGTGCCAGCAGCTTAAGTCAGGGGGTGAACACTGAAGCTTTCTTT
TRBV6-1	TRBJ2-1	once	15	TRBD1	CASSESGTGHNEQFF	TGTGCCAGCAGTGAATCGGGGACAGGGCACAATGAGCAGTTCTTC
TRBV9	TRBJ2-4	NA	14	NA	CASSPTAPGNIQYF	TGTGCCAGCAGCCCCACCGCCCCGGGGAACATTCAGTACTTC
TRBV6-5	TRBJ1-1	once	14	NA	CASSYGQLNTEAFF	TGTGCCAGCAGTTACGGACAGCTAAACACTGAAGCTTTCTTT
TRBV9	TRBJ1-2	NA	19	NA	CASSVEAYGYTVSSHGYTF	TGTGCCAGCAGCGTAGAAGCCTATGGCTACACCGTATCGAGTCATGGCTACACCTTC
TRBV11-2	TRBJ2-3	NA	14	NA	CASSLMESTDTQYF	TGTGCCAGCAGCTTAATGGAATCCACAGATACGCAGTATTTT
TRBV6-5	TRBJ2-7	NA	15	TRBD1	CASSYGVGGMNEQYF	TGTGCCAGCAGTTATGGGGTAGGGGGCATGAACGAGCAGTACTTC
TRBV28	TRBJ2-7	NA	15	NA	CASSSEGLRSTEQYF	TGTGCCAGCAGTTCCGAGGGGTTGAGATCCACCGAGCAGTACTTC
TRBV6-5	TRBJ1-1	NA	15	NA	CASSYMGGGSTEAFF	TGTGCCAGCAGTTATATGGGAGGTGGATCGACTGAAGCTTTCTTT
TRBV5-1	TRBJ2-2	NA	17	NA	CASSPLGQTLSTGELFF	TGCGCCAGCAGCCCGCTAGGACAAACCCTTAGCACCGGGGAGCTGTTTTTT
TRBV9	TRBJ1-2	NA	16	TRBD1	CASSEGTGGAGYGYTF	TGTGCCAGCAGCGAGGGGACAGGGGGCGCGGGTTATGGCTACACCTTC
TRBV6-5	TRBJ2-7	NA	13	TRBD1	CASRFTGGYEQYF	TGTGCCAGCAGGTTTACAGGGGGCTACGAGCAGTACTTC
TRBV2	TRBJ2-1	NA	16	TRBD2	CASSDRTSGDYNEQFF	TGTGCCAGCAGTGACCGGACTAGCGGGGACTACAATGAGCAGTTCTTC
TRBV5-3	TRBJ1-2	NA	15	NA	CARSLAGEGNYGYTF	TGTGCCAGAAGCTTGGCGGGGGAAGGGAACTATGGCTACACCTTC
TRBV7-9	TRBJ1-2	NA	14	NA	CASSTSRTAWGYTF	TGTGCCAGCAGCACCTCCCGGACCGCTTGGGGCTACACCTTC
TRBV5-4	TRBJ1-2	NA	15	NA	CASSLGGISNYGYTF	TGTGCCAGCAGCTTGGGGGGAATCTCTAACTATGGCTACACCTTC
TRBV7-8	TRBJ1-2	NA	14	NA	CASSLGQANYGYTF	TGTGCCAGCAGCTTAGGACAGGCGAACTATGGCTACACCTTC
TRBV7-6	TRBJ1-2	NA	14	NA	CASSHGPGNYGYTF	TGTGCCAGCAGCCATGGACCTGGGAACTATGGCTACACCTTC
TRBV4-1	TRBJ2-7	NA	17	NA	CASSQDEGLGRAYEQYF	TGCGCCAGCAGCCAAGATGAAGGCCTGGGCAGGGCCTACGAGCAGTACTTC
TRBV25-1	TRBJ1-1	NA	14	NA	CASSEYGENTEAFF	TGTGCCAGCAGTGAATATGGAGAGAACACTGAAGCTTTCTTT